Given below is one T cell receptor beta chain in context. The record originates from a study of T cell clones after liver transplantation. With 0 bases clipped from V and 5 bases from J, the junction kept 7 bases outside the gene matches. CDR1 is MNHNS, CDR2 SASEGT, per germline. The CDR3 contains 16 residues. Sequencing was performed with immunoSEQ multiplex PCR; in TCRdb, only in-frame clones are kept and a portion is missing. The sample lists about 75,000 clones, 84% seen once, with around 2.2% in the top ten. The sequencing here drew on CD4+ T cells from blood, taken 48 to 50 months after liver transplant. This chain uses TRBV6-1 with TRBJ1-5; the match to TRBD1 covers 7 bases. The origin of this receptor is a human patient who received a liver transplant. Some of the T cells may derive from the graft donor. CDR3 protein: CASSEARQGGYQPQHF. The CDR3 DNA is TGTGCCAGCAGTGAAGCGCGACAGGGTGGTTATCAGCCCCAGCATTTT.